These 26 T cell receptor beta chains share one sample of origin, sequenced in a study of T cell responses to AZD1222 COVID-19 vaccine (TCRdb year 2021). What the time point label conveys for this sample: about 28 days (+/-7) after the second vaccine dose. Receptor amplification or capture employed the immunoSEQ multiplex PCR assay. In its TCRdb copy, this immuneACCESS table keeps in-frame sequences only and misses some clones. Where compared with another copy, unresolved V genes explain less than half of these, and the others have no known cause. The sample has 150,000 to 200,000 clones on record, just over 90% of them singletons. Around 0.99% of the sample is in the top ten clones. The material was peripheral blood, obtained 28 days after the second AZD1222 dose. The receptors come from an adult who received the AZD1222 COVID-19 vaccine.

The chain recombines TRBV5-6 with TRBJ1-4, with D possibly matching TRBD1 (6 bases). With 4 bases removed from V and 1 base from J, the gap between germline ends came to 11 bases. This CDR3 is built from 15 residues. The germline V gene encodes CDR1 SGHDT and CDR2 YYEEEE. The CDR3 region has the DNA TGTGCCAGCAGCGGGGGGCTGGGAACTAATGAAAAACTGTTTTTT. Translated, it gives CASSGGLGTNEKLFF.

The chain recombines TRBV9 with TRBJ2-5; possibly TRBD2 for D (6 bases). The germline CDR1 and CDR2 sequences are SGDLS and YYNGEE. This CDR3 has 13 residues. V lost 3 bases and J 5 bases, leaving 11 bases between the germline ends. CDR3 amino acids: CASSAGTRETQYF. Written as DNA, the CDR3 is TGTGCCAGCAGCGCTGGGACTCGGGAGACCCAGTACTTC.

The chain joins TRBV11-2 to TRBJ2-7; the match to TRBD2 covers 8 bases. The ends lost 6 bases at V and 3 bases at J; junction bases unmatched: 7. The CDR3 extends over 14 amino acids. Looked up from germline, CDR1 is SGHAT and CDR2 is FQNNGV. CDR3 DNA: TGTGCCAGCAGTAGCGGGAACCTTGACTACGAGCAGTACTTC. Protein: CASSSGNLDYEQYF. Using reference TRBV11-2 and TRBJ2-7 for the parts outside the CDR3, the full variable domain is EAGVAQSPRYKIIEKRQSVAFWCNPISGHATLYWYQQILGQGPKLLIQFQNNGVVDDSQLPKDRFSAERLKGVDSTLKIQPAKLEDSAVYLCASSSGNLDYEQYFGPGTRLTVT.

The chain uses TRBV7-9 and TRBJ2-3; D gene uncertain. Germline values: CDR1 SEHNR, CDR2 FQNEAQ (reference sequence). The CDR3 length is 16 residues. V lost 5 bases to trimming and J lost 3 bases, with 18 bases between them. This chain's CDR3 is CASSRPFLGITDTQYF. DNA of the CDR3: TGTGCCAGCAGCCGGCCGTTTTTAGGAATAACAGATACGCAGTATTTT.

CDR3 DNA sequence: TGCAGTGCTAGTAAGACAGGGATGAGCACAGATACGCAGTATTTT. Translation: CSASKTGMSTDTQYF. V and J are TRBV20-1 and TRBJ2-3, with 7 positions matching TRBD1. This CDR3 region has 15 residues. Per the germline V gene, CDR1 is DFQATT and CDR2 is SNEGSKA (reference sequence). The V gene end was trimmed by 3 bases and the J gene end by 0 bases; junction bases not matched to a gene: 6.

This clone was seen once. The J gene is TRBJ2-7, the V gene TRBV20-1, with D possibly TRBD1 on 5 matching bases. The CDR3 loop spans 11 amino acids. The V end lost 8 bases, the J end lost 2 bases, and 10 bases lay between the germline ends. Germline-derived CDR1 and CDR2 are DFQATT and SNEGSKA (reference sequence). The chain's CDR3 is CSLDTTYEQYF. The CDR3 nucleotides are TGCAGTTTGGACACTACCTACGAGCAGTACTTC.

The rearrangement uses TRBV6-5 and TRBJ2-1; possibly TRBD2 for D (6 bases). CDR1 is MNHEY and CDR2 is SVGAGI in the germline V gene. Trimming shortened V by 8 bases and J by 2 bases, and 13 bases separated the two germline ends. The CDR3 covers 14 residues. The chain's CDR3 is CASAPGRTYNEQFF. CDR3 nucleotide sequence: TGTGCCAGCGCCCCGGGGAGGACCTACAATGAGCAGTTCTTC.

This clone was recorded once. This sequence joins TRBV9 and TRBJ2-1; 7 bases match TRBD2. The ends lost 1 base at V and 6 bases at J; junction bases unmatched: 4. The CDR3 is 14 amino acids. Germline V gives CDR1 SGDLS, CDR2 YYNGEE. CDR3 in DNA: TGTGCCAGCAGCGTACTAGCGGTCGGCAATGAGCAGTTCTTC. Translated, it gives CASSVLAVGNEQFF.

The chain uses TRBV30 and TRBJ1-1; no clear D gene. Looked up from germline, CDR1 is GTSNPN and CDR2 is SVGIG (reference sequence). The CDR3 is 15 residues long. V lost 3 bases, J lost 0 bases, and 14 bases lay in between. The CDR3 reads CAWSLEPSMNTEAFF. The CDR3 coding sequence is TGTGCCTGGAGCTTGGAGCCATCCATGAACACTGAAGCTTTCTTT.

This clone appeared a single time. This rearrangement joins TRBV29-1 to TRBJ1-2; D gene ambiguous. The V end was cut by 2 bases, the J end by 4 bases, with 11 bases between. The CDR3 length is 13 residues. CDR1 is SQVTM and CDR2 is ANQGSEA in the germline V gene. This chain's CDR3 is CSVEFGSPYGYTF. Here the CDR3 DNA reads TGCAGCGTTGAATTCGGCAGCCCCTATGGCTACACCTTC.

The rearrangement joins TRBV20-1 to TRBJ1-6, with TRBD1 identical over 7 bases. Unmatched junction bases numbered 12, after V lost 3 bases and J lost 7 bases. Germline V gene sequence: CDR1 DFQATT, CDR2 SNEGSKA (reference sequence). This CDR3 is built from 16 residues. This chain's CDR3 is CSASYQGVRINSPLHF. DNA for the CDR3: TGCAGTGCTAGTTACCAGGGGGTGCGGATAAATTCACCCCTCCACTTT.

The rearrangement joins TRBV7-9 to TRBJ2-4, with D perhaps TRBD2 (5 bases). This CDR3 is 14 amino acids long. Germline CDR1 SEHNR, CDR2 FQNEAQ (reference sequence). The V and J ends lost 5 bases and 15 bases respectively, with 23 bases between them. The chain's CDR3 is CASSAGVAPEIGYF. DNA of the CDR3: TGTGCCAGCAGCGCCGGAGTAGCGCCGGAGATAGGGTACTTC. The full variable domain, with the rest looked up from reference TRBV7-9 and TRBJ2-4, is DTGVSQNPRHKITKRGQNVTFRCDPISEHNRLYWYRQTLGQGPEFLTYFQNEAQLEKSRLLSDRFSAERPKGSFSTLEIQRTEQGDSAMYLCASSAGVAPEIGYFGAGTRLSVL.

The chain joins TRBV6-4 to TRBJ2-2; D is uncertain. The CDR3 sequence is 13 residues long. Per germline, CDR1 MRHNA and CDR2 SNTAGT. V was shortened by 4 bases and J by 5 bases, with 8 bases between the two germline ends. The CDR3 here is CASSVDATGELFF. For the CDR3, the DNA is TGTGCCAGCAGTGTAGATGCGACCGGGGAGCTGTTTTTT.

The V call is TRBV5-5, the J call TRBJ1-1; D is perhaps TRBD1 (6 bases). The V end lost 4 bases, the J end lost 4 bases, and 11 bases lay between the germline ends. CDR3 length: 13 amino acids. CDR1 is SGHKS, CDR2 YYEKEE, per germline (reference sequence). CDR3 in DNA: TGTGCCAGCAGCCTGGACAGCAGCACTGAAGCTTTCTTT. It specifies CASSLDSSTEAFF.

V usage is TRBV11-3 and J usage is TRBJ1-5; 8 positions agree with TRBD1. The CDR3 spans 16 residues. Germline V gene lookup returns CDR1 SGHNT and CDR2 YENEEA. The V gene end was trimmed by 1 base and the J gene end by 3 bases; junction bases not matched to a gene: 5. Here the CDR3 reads CASSLAGQGPNQPQHF. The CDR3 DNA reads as TGTGCCAGCAGCTTAGCAGGACAGGGCCCCAATCAGCCCCAGCATTTT.

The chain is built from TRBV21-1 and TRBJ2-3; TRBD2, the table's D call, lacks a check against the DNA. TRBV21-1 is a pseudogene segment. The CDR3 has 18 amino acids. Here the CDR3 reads CASSKVGGLPAGPDTQYF. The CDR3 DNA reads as TGTGCCAGCAGCAAAGTAGGGGGACTACCCGCGGGGCCAGATACGCAGTATTTT.

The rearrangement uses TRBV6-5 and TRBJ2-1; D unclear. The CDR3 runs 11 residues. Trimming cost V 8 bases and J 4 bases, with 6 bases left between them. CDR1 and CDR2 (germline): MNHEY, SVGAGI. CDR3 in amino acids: CASRRYNEQFF. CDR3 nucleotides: TGTGCCAGCCGGAGATACAATGAGCAGTTCTTC.

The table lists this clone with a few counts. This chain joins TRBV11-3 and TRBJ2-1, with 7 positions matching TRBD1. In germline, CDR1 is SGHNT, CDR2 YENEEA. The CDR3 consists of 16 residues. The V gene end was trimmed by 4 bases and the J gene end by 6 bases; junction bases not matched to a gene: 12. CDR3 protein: CASSSGHPPGGNEQFF. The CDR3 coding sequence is TGTGCCAGCAGCTCGGGACACCCTCCAGGGGGCAATGAGCAGTTCTTC.

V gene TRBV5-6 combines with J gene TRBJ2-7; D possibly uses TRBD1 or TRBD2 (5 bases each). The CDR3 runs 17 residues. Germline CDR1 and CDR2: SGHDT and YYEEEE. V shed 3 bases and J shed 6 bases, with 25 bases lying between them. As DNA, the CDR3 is TGTGCCAGCAGCTCGAAGGGGAGACTGGGTCGGCCGGGCGAGCAGTACTTC. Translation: CASSSKGRLGRPGEQYF.

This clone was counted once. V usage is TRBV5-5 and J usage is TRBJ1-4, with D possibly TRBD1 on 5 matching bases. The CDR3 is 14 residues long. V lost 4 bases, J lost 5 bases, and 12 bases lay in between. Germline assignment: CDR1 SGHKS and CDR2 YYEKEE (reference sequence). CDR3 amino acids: CASSEDGTNEKLFF. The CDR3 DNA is TGTGCCAGCAGCGAGGACGGGACGAATGAAAAACTGTTTTTT.

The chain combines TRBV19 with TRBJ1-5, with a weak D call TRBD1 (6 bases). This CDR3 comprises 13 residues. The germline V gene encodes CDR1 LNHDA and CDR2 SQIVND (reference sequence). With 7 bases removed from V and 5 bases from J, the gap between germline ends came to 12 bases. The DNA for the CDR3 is TGTGCCAGTAAGGGGGGAGTGGATCAGCCCCAGCATTTT. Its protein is CASKGGVDQPQHF.

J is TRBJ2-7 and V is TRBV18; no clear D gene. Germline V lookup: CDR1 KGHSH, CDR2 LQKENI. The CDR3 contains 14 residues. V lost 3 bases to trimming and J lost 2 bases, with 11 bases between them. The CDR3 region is CASSPPSVAYEQYF. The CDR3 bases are TGTGCCAGCTCACCTCCATCAGTCGCCTACGAGCAGTACTTC.

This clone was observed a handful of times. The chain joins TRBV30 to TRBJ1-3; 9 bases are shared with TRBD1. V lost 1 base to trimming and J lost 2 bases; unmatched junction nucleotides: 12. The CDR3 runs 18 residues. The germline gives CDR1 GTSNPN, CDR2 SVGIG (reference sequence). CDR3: CAWSGPLYRDRAGNTIYF. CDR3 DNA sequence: TGTGCCTGGAGTGGGCCCCTTTACCGGGACAGGGCTGGAAACACCATATATTTT.

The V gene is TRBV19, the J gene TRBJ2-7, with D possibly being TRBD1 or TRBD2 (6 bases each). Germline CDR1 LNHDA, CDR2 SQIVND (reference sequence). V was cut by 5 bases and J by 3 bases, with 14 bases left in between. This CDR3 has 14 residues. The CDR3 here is CASSFGGGSYEQYF. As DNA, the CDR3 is TGTGCCAGTAGTTTTGGAGGGGGGAGCTACGAGCAGTACTTC.

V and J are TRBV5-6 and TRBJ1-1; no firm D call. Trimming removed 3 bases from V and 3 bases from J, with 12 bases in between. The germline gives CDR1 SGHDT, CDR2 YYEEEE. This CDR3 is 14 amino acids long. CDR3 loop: CASSWMTGDTEAFF. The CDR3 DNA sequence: TGTGCCAGCAGCTGGATGACTGGGGACACTGAAGCTTTCTTT.

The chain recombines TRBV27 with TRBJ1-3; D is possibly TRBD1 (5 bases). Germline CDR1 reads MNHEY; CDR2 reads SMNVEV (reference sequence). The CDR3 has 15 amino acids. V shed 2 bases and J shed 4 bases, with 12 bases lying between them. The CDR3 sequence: CASSLRRGSGNTIYF. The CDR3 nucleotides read TGTGCCAGCAGTTTAAGGAGGGGTTCGGGAAACACCATATATTTT.